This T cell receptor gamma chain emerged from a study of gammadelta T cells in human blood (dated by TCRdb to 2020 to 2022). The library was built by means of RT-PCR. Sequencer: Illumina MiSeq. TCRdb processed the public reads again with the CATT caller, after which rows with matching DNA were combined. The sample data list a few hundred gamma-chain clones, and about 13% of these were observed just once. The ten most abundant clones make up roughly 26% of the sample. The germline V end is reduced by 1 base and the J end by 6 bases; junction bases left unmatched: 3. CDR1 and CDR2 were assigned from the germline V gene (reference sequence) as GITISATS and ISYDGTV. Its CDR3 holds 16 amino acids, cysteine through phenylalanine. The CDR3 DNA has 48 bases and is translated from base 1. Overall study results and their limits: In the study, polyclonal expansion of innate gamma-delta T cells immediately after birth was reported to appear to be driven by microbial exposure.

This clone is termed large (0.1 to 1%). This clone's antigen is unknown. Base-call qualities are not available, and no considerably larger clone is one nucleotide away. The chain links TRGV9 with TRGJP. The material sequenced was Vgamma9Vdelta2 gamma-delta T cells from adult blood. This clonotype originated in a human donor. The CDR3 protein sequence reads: CALWEVIELGKKIKVF. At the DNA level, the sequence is TGTGCCTTGTGGGAGGTTATAGAGTTGGGCAAAAAAATCAAGGTATTT.